This T cell receptor beta chain was sequenced for a study of OX40 agonist ivuxolimab in advanced cancers. At the level of the study: The patients' treatment was ivuxolimab, an agonistic anti-OX40 (CD134) antibody. Patients were around 83% male with ages roughly 20 to 80, mean approximately 58.

Sequenced by immunoSEQ multiplex PCR; TCRdb stores in-frame clones only, minus some. The sample lists about 100,000 clones, 89% seen once, with about 0.15% in the top ten. There are 13 residues in the CDR3. V was clipped by 6 bases and J by 4 bases; unmatched bases: 3. Germline lookup yields CDR1 MNHNY and CDR2 SVGAGI (reference sequence). The receptor comes from an adult with an advanced solid tumor such as melanoma, head and neck, liver or kidney cancer. The input for sequencing was CD4+ or CD8+ T cells sorted from blood, taken in a trial of the OX40 agonist ivuxolimab. The chain employs TRBV6-6 and TRBJ1-5; 7 bases fit TRBD1. The CDR3 spells CASRGGPNQPQHF. In DNA, the CDR3 is TGTGCCAGCAGAGGGGGCCCGAATCAGCCCCAGCATTTT.